This TCR beta chain appears in the sequencing data of a study of blood T cell repertoires in COVID-19. The CDR3 covers 13 residues. Germline V CDR1 and CDR2: MNHEY, SMNVEV (reference sequence). Between the trimmed V and J ends, which lost 3 bases and 6 bases, there was a span of 11 bases. Here immunoSEQ multiplex PCR was the method, and the copy in TCRdb shows in-frame clones only, minus some. Altogether 95,000 to 150,000 clones are present, around 88% being singletons, with the ten largest covering about 0.9%. Sequences were obtained from peripheral blood. The sequence was collected from a woman between 50 and 59 years old with active or convalescent COVID-19. The gene calls are TRBV27 and TRBJ1-2, with a possible D match to TRBD1 (5 bases). The CDR3 reads CASSLQGTHGYTF. DNA of the CDR3: TGTGCCAGCAGTTTGCAGGGTACCCATGGCTACACCTTC.